The rows below give T cell receptor beta chains drawn from one sample of a study of OX40 agonist ivuxolimab in advanced cancers. Sequencing was performed with immunoSEQ multiplex PCR; in TCRdb, only in-frame clones are kept and a portion is missing. The sample shows approximately 44,000 clones, approximately 89% of them seen only once. Sequencing was performed on CD4+ or CD8+ T cells sorted from blood, taken in a trial of the OX40 agonist ivuxolimab. The receptors were sampled from an adult with an advanced solid tumor such as melanoma, head and neck, liver or kidney cancer. CDR3s include the opening cysteine and the closing phenylalanine or tryptophan. D genes are given only for firm matches. Expanded clones get a size class; other rows say once, few or many, or leave the size out.

V: TRBV6-5; D: TRBD2; J: TRBJ2-7; size: NA; DNA: TGTGCCAGCAGCCGGGACTACTACGAGCAGTACTTC; CDR3: CASSRDYYEQYF
V: TRBV2; D: TRBD1; J: TRBJ1-5; size: NA; DNA: TGTGCCAGCAGTGAGGACAGGGGCGCTAATCAGCCCCAGCATTTT; CDR3: CASSEDRGANQPQHF
V: TRBV4-2; D: NA; J: TRBJ1-1; size: NA; DNA: TGTGCCAGCAGCCAAAAGTCGTCGGCGGACACTGAAGCTTTCTTT; CDR3: CASSQKSSADTEAFF
V: TRBV7-8; D: NA; J: TRBJ1-2; size: NA; DNA: TGTGCCAGCAGCGACAACGTCCAGGAGTTGTATGGCTACACCTTC; CDR3: CASSDNVQELYGYTF
V: TRBV4-3; D: NA; J: TRBJ1-6; size: NA; DNA: TGCGCCAGCAGCCAAGTCGGCCTCGTTTATAATTCACCCCTCCACTTT; CDR3: CASSQVGLVYNSPLHF
V: TRBV2; D: TRBD1; J: TRBJ2-7; size: NA; DNA: TGTGCCAGCAGTTTTCACCATTTGACAGGGTACTACGAGCAGTACTTC; CDR3: CASSFHHLTGYYEQYF
V: TRBV2; D: NA; J: TRBJ2-5; size: NA; DNA: TGTGCCAGCGGAACAGAGGCCCAAGAGACCCAGTACTTC; CDR3: CASGTEAQETQYF
V: TRBV7-6; D: NA; J: TRBJ2-1; size: once; DNA: TGTGCCAGCAGCGTGGGGGGTACCAATGAGCAGTTCTTC; CDR3: CASSVGGTNEQFF
V: TRBV27; D: TRBD1; J: TRBJ1-2; size: NA; DNA: TGTGCCAGCAGGGGGACAGGGACAAACTATGGCTACACCTTC; CDR3: CASRGTGTNYGYTF
V: TRBV25-1; D: TRBD1; J: TRBJ2-7; size: NA; DNA: TGTGCCAGCACTCCGACAGGGGACTCCTACGAGCAGTACTTC; CDR3: CASTPTGDSYEQYF
V: TRBV5-6; D: NA; J: TRBJ2-2; size: NA; DNA: TGTGCCAGCAGCTTGGGGGTTGGACAGCGCACCGGGGAGCTGTTTTTT; CDR3: CASSLGVGQRTGELFF
V: TRBV6-5; D: TRBD1; J: TRBJ1-3; size: NA; DNA: TGTGCCAGCAGTTACGACAGGGGCTCTGGAAACACCATATATTTT; CDR3: CASSYDRGSGNTIYF
V: TRBV28; D: TRBD1; J: TRBJ1-6; size: NA; DNA: TGTGCCAGCAGTAATAGACAGGGCCGATATAATTCACCCCTCCACTTT; CDR3: CASSNRQGRYNSPLHF
V: TRBV4-1; D: NA; J: TRBJ1-2; size: NA; DNA: TGCGCCAGCAGCCCTCAAGGGGGTTGGTCCGGCTACACCTTC; CDR3: CASSPQGGWSGYTF
V: TRBV11-2; D: NA; J: TRBJ1-4; size: few; DNA: TGTGCCAGCCACGACAAGAATGAAAAACTGTTTTTT; CDR3: CASHDKNEKLFF
V: TRBV6-1; D: NA; J: TRBJ2-3; size: NA; DNA: TGTGCCAGCGCCGGGACGGCCAGCACAGATACGCAGTATTTT; CDR3: CASAGTASTDTQYF
V: TRBV18; D: TRBD1; J: TRBJ1-1; size: NA; DNA: TGTGCCAGCTCACAAGACAGGGGGGGACCTGAAGCTTTCTTT; CDR3: CASSQDRGGPEAFF
V: TRBV7-8; D: TRBD1; J: TRBJ1-1; size: NA; DNA: TGTGCCAGCAGCCCCGGACAGGGGGTCACTGAAGCTTTCTTT; CDR3: CASSPGQGVTEAFF
V: TRBV6-5; D: NA; J: TRBJ1-1; size: few; DNA: TGTGCCAGCAGTTACTTGGGGGAGGACACTGAAGCTTTCTTT; CDR3: CASSYLGEDTEAFF
V: TRBV19; D: TRBD1; J: TRBJ1-1; size: NA; DNA: TGTGCCAGTAGCGACAGGGGTAGGGCTGAAGCTTTCTTT; CDR3: CASSDRGRAEAFF
V: TRBV9; D: TRBD2; J: TRBJ2-7; size: NA; DNA: TGTGCCAGCAGCGCTCGCGGGGGTAGTGGCGAGCAGTACTTC; CDR3: CASSARGGSGEQYF
V: TRBV5-1; D: NA; J: TRBJ2-1; size: NA; DNA: TGCGCCAGCAGCTTGGTTGCGGGAACCTACAATGAGCAGTTCTTC; CDR3: CASSLVAGTYNEQFF
V: TRBV27; D: NA; J: TRBJ2-7; size: NA; DNA: TGTGCCAGCAGTTTATGGGGAGCGGAGCAGTACTTC; CDR3: CASSLWGAEQYF
V: TRBV6-5; D: NA; J: TRBJ2-5; size: NA; DNA: TGTGCCAGCAGTTCGTGGGGGTACCAAGAGACCCAGTACTTC; CDR3: CASSSWGYQETQYF
V: TRBV27; D: NA; J: TRBJ1-5; size: NA; DNA: TGTGCCAGCAGTACCACAGGGTCCAATCAGCCCCAGCATTTT; CDR3: CASSTTGSNQPQHF
V: TRBV19; D: NA; J: TRBJ1-2; size: NA; DNA: TGTGCCATCCAGACTGACAGTTTTGGAGATGGCTACACCTTC; CDR3: CAIQTDSFGDGYTF
V: TRBV2; D: NA; J: TRBJ1-2; size: NA; DNA: TGTGCCAGCAGTGAAGACGGGTTTAACTATGGCTACACCTTC; CDR3: CASSEDGFNYGYTF
V: TRBV19; D: NA; J: TRBJ2-7; size: few; DNA: TGTGCCAGTAGTATAACGGCCTACTACGAGCAGTACTTC; CDR3: CASSITAYYEQYF
V: TRBV7-8; D: NA; J: TRBJ2-2; size: NA; DNA: TGTGCCAGCAGCACGAGTCTCACCGGGGAGCTGTTTTTT; CDR3: CASSTSLTGELFF
V: TRBV7-8; D: NA; J: TRBJ1-1; size: NA; DNA: TGTGCCAGCAGCTTAGGGGCCGGGGGTGGCCCAGTTGAAGCTTTCTTT; CDR3: CASSLGAGGGPVEAFF
V: TRBV11-2; D: NA; J: TRBJ2-5; size: NA; DNA: TGTGCCAGCAGCCCCCGTAGGGGCATGGAGACCCAGTACTTC; CDR3: CASSPRRGMETQYF
V: TRBV5-6; D: NA; J: TRBJ2-1; size: NA; DNA: TGTGCCAGCAGCCACCTGGGAAATGAGCAGTTCTTC; CDR3: CASSHLGNEQFF
V: TRBV14; D: NA; J: TRBJ2-1; size: NA; DNA: TGTGCCAGCAGCCCCCGGGACTCGAGACGTTACAATGAGCAGTTCTTC; CDR3: CASSPRDSRRYNEQFF
V: TRBV28; D: TRBD1; J: TRBJ2-7; size: once; DNA: TGTGCCAGCACAAACAGGGGTTCCTACGAGCAGTACTTC; CDR3: CASTNRGSYEQYF
V: TRBV6-1; D: NA; J: TRBJ1-1; size: once; DNA: TGTGCCAGCAGTGAGACGCGGTGGGACACTGAAGCTTTCTTT; CDR3: CASSETRWDTEAFF
V: TRBV27; D: TRBD2; J: TRBJ2-1; size: NA; DNA: TGTGCCAGCAGTTTTAGCGGGGGAAGCTACAATGAGCAGTTCTTC; CDR3: CASSFSGGSYNEQFF
V: TRBV9; D: NA; J: TRBJ2-3; size: NA; DNA: TGTGCCAGCAGCTCTAGCCTTTCAATCACAGATACGCAGTATTTT; CDR3: CASSSSLSITDTQYF
V: TRBV9; D: TRBD1; J: TRBJ1-1; size: once; DNA: TGTGCCAGCAGCGGCGGACAGGCGAAAGCTTTCTTT; CDR3: CASSGGQAKAFF
V: TRBV28; D: TRBD1; J: TRBJ1-5; size: NA; DNA: TGTGCCAGCAGCCCACTACCCGCACAGGGGGATCAGCCCCAGCATTTT; CDR3: CASSPLPAQGDQPQHF
V: TRBV7-9; D: NA; J: TRBJ2-1; size: NA; DNA: TGTGCCAGCAGCCCAGGGGTAACTTACAATGAGCAGTTCTTC; CDR3: CASSPGVTYNEQFF
V: TRBV27; D: TRBD1; J: TRBJ2-3; size: NA; DNA: TGTGCCAGCAGTTCCCACCGGGACAGGAAGTATTTT; CDR3: CASSSHRDRKYF
V: TRBV7-3; D: NA; J: TRBJ2-1; size: NA; DNA: TGTGCCAGCAGCTTTACAGGGAGCTCCTACAATGAGCAGTTCTTC; CDR3: CASSFTGSSYNEQFF
V: TRBV4-2; D: NA; J: TRBJ1-1; size: NA; DNA: TGTGCCAGCAGCCAAGAATCAGGAACAGGCCTCATGAACACTGAAGCTTTCTTT; CDR3: CASSQESGTGLMNTEAFF
V: TRBV13; D: NA; J: TRBJ2-5; size: NA; DNA: TGTGCCAGCAGCTTAGGTGGGGGGCCAGAAGACCAAGAGACCCAGTACTTC; CDR3: CASSLGGGPEDQETQYF
V: TRBV4-3; D: NA; J: TRBJ1-1; size: NA; DNA: TGCGCCAGCAGCCCAGGGGTCATCCGGGTGAACACTGAAGCTTTCTTT; CDR3: CASSPGVIRVNTEAFF
V: TRBV7-9; D: NA; J: TRBJ2-1; size: NA; DNA: TGTGCCAGCTGGGGGTCGTCCTACAATGAGCAGTTCTTC; CDR3: CASWGSSYNEQFF
V: TRBV7-3; D: NA; J: TRBJ2-1; size: NA; DNA: TGTGCCAGCAGCCCAACGGGCCAGTGGAATGAGCAGTTCTTC; CDR3: CASSPTGQWNEQFF
V: TRBV7-2; D: NA; J: TRBJ1-2; size: NA; DNA: TGTGCCAGCAGCCATGACAGGTCGTTCTATGGCTACACCTTC; CDR3: CASSHDRSFYGYTF
V: TRBV28; D: TRBD1; J: TRBJ1-5; size: once; DNA: TGTGCCAGCAGTTTAAAGGGACAGGGCCTTAGCAATCAGCCCCAGCATTTT; CDR3: CASSLKGQGLSNQPQHF
V: TRBV7-3; D: NA; J: TRBJ1-1; size: few; DNA: TGTGCCAGCAGCACTTCTTCAGGGAGTTCTGAAGCTTTCTTT; CDR3: CASSTSSGSSEAFF
V: TRBV9; D: TRBD1; J: TRBJ2-2; size: NA; DNA: TGTGCCAGCAGCCCCCGGGACAGGGCGGTCGCCGGGGAGCTGTTTTTT; CDR3: CASSPRDRAVAGELFF
V: TRBV19; D: NA; J: TRBJ2-2; size: few; DNA: TGTGCCAGTAGTATTATGGGCCAGGGTTACTCCGGGGAGCTGTTTTTT; CDR3: CASSIMGQGYSGELFF
V: TRBV11-3; D: NA; J: TRBJ2-7; size: NA; DNA: TGTGCCAGCAGCTTAAGTGGGAACGAGCAGTACTTC; CDR3: CASSLSGNEQYF
V: TRBV18; D: TRBD1; J: TRBJ2-1; size: NA; DNA: TGTGCCAGCTCTCGGGACAGTTCCTACAATGAGCAGTTCTTC; CDR3: CASSRDSSYNEQFF
V: TRBV4-3; D: TRBD2; J: TRBJ2-5; size: NA; DNA: TGCGCCAGCAGCCCCCGGTCGGGGGGGGGAGAGACCCAGTACTTC; CDR3: CASSPRSGGGETQYF
V: TRBV28; D: NA; J: TRBJ2-7; size: NA; DNA: TGTGCCAGCATCGGGCCTTCCTACGAGCAGTACTTC; CDR3: CASIGPSYEQYF
V: TRBV7-2; D: TRBD2; J: TRBJ2-1; size: NA; DNA: TGTGCCAGCAGCTTACTAGCGGGGGTGAATGAGCAGTTCTTC; CDR3: CASSLLAGVNEQFF
V: TRBV28; D: TRBD2; J: TRBJ2-1; size: NA; DNA: TGTGCCAGCAGTTCACCACTAGCGGGGGGGCCGGTTGAGCAGTTCTTC; CDR3: CASSSPLAGGPVEQFF
V: TRBV5-6; D: NA; J: TRBJ1-2; size: NA; DNA: TGTGCCAGCAGCTTGGATAATACAGGGAAAAACTATGGCTACACCTTC; CDR3: CASSLDNTGKNYGYTF